The T cell receptor (beta chain) under discussion was sequenced for a study of blood T cell repertoires in COVID-19. In the study overall: The cDNA or gDNA used as material had been derived from T cells, B-cell-depleted T cells, or PBMCs.

This CDR3 comprises 17 residues. Trimming cost V 0 bases and J 0 bases, with 14 bases left between them. Germline V CDR1 and CDR2: SGHNT, YYREEE (reference sequence). This table comes from immunoSEQ multiplex PCR, and its TCRdb copy is limited to in-frame clones, with some not included. The data hold approximately 30,000 clones, with approximately 82% observed a single time. The chain joins TRBV5-4 to TRBJ2-3; D is uncertain. The TCR originated in a woman aged 55-69 years with acute or convalescent COVID-19. Source material: peripheral blood. The DNA for the CDR3 is TGTGCCAGCAGCTTGGGCACACAGAGCTCTAGCACAGATACGCAGTATTTT. It specifies CASSLGTQSSSTDTQYF.